This is a list of T cell receptor beta chains from one sample in a study of cytomegalovirus exposure and HLA in healthy donors. The method was immunoSEQ multiplex PCR; TCRdb's version includes in-frame clones alone and lacks a portion of them. The sample includes 90,000 to 110,000 clones, 80% of them seen just once. Material: PBMCs. The source is a man aged 25 to 45 in good health and CMV-seropositive. Each CDR3 is given with its conserved first and last residue. Each record gives: D gene, V gene, J gene, clone size, CDR3 protein, CDR3 DNA. D genes are given only for firm matches. Size values are once, few and many counts, or a class for expanded clones, and some rows have none.

D: -
V: TRBV5-4
J: TRBJ2-7
size: few
CDR3: CASSLTGRHEQYF
DNA: TGTGCCAGCAGCCTTACAGGGCGGCACGAGCAGTACTTC

D: -
V: TRBV7-2
J: TRBJ1-3
size: -
CDR3: CASSLEESRNTIYF
DNA: TGTGCCAGCAGCTTGGAGGAGAGCCGAAACACCATATATTTT

D: -
V: TRBV6-1
J: TRBJ2-7
size: -
CDR3: CASSEGRQANYEQYF
DNA: TGTGCCAGCAGTGAAGGGAGACAGGCCAACTACGAGCAGTACTTC

D: -
V: TRBV5-6
J: TRBJ1-3
size: -
CDR3: CASSLSGTGNTIYF
DNA: TGTGCCAGCAGTCTCTCAGGGACTGGAAACACCATATATTTT

D: -
V: TRBV28
J: TRBJ2-7
size: -
CDR3: CASSRASSSYEQYF
DNA: TGTGCCAGCAGCCGCGCGTCGAGCTCCTACGAGCAGTACTTC

D: TRBD1
V: TRBV6-6
J: TRBJ2-3
size: -
CDR3: CASSYQGARTDTQYF
DNA: TGTGCCAGCAGTTACCAGGGGGCTCGCACAGATACGCAGTATTTT

D: TRBD2
V: TRBV10-3
J: TRBJ2-5
size: -
CDR3: CAISESSGGAQTQYF
DNA: TGTGCCATCAGTGAGTCTAGCGGGGGGGCCCAGACCCAGTACTTC

D: -
V: TRBV5-4
J: TRBJ1-3
size: -
CDR3: CASSLADRSGNTIYF
DNA: TGTGCCAGCAGCTTGGCCGACAGGAGTGGAAACACCATATATTTT

D: -
V: TRBV4-1
J: TRBJ2-6
size: -
CDR3: CASSLSHSGANVLTF
DNA: TGCGCCAGCAGCCTCAGTCACTCTGGGGCCAACGTCCTGACTTTC

D: -
V: TRBV4-2
J: TRBJ1-6
size: -
CDR3: CASSQQDYLQNSPLHF
DNA: TGTGCCAGCAGCCAGCAGGACTACCTGCAGAATTCACCCCTCCACTTT

D: -
V: TRBV14
J: TRBJ2-5
size: -
CDR3: CASSQDGGPLKTQYF
DNA: TGTGCCAGCAGCCAAGACGGGGGGCCCTTGAAGACCCAGTACTTC

D: -
V: TRBV7-6
J: TRBJ2-7
size: -
CDR3: CASSLGPGYEQYF
DNA: TGTGCCAGCAGCTTAGGGCCGGGCTACGAGCAGTACTTC

D: TRBD2
V: TRBV6-1
J: TRBJ2-5
size: -
CDR3: CASSDSSGGWETQYF
DNA: TGTGCCAGCAGTGATTCGAGCGGGGGCTGGGAGACCCAGTACTTC

D: -
V: TRBV18
J: TRBJ2-7
size: -
CDR3: CASSPPLSSYEQYF
DNA: TGTGCCAGCTCACCACCTCTCAGTTCCTACGAGCAGTACTTC

D: -
V: TRBV27
J: TRBJ2-7
size: few
CDR3: CASSFRGHTYEQYF
DNA: TGTGCCAGCAGTTTCCGGGGTCATACCTACGAGCAGTACTTC

D: -
V: TRBV19
J: TRBJ2-6
size: -
CDR3: CASSTRDSGANVLTF
DNA: TGTGCCAGTAGTACTCGGGACTCTGGGGCCAACGTCCTGACTTTC

D: TRBD1
V: TRBV30
J: TRBJ1-5
size: -
CDR3: CAWSAGQGNQPQHF
DNA: TGTGCCTGGAGTGCGGGACAGGGAAATCAGCCCCAGCATTTT

D: TRBD1
V: TRBV28
J: TRBJ1-1
size: once
CDR3: CASSSDRAGFWAFF
DNA: TGTGCCAGCAGTTCGGACAGGGCGGGGTTTTGGGCTTTCTTT

D: TRBD2
V: TRBV6-1
J: TRBJ2-2
size: -
CDR3: CASMGAGANTGELFF
DNA: TGTGCCAGCATGGGAGCGGGGGCGAACACCGGGGAGCTGTTTTTT

D: -
V: TRBV5-6
J: TRBJ1-3
size: -
CDR3: CASSLNWGGFISGNTIYF
DNA: TGTGCCAGCAGCTTGAATTGGGGGGGGTTTATCTCTGGAAACACCATATATTTT

D: -
V: TRBV5-1
J: TRBJ1-1
size: -
CDR3: CASSLARENTEAFF
DNA: TGCGCCAGCAGCTTGGCCAGGGAAAACACTGAAGCTTTCTTT

D: -
V: TRBV6-5
J: TRBJ1-5
size: few
CDR3: CASADGRNQPQHF
DNA: TGTGCCAGCGCGGATGGTCGCAATCAGCCCCAGCATTTT

D: -
V: TRBV7-2
J: TRBJ1-5
size: -
CDR3: CASSSDSFNQPQHF
DNA: TGTGCCAGCAGCTCGGACAGTTTCAATCAGCCCCAGCATTTT

D: TRBD2
V: TRBV4-1
J: TRBJ2-5
size: -
CDR3: CASSQGLAGIQETQYF
DNA: TGCGCCAGCAGCCAAGGACTAGCGGGGATCCAAGAGACCCAGTACTTC

D: -
V: TRBV5-6
J: TRBJ2-3
size: -
CDR3: CASSLGVLFGGTDTQYF
DNA: TGTGCCAGCAGCTTGGGAGTCCTATTCGGGGGCACAGATACGCAGTATTTT

D: -
V: TRBV30
J: TRBJ2-7
size: -
CDR3: CAWSAGSWYEQYF
DNA: TGTGCCTGGAGTGCCGGGAGTTGGTACGAGCAGTACTTC

D: TRBD2
V: TRBV5-4
J: TRBJ2-3
size: -
CDR3: CASSLLAGGRSSAGTDTQYF
DNA: TGTGCCAGCAGCTTGTTAGCGGGGGGCCGGTCTTCCGCGGGCACAGATACGCAGTATTTT